This T cell receptor (beta chain) was observed in a study of blood T cell repertoires in COVID-19. Study at large: T cells, B-cell-depleted T cells, or PBMCs provided the cDNA or gDNA that served as material.

Measured with immunoSEQ multiplex PCR; TCRdb has only the in-frame clones, and not every one. The sample lists about 90,000 clones; around nine tenths were seen once. CDR1 and CDR2 (germline): ENHRY, SYGVKD. The CDR3 has 14 amino acids. Between the trimmed V and J ends, which lost 3 bases and 2 bases, there was a span of 8 bases. The clonotype comes from a man older than 75 with acute or convalescent COVID-19. The rearrangement links TRBV10-3 to TRBJ1-3; maybe TRBD1 (6 bases). The specimen sequenced was peripheral blood. CDR3 sequence (DNA): TGTGCCATCAGTGAACAGGGCGCTGGAAACACCATATATTTT. Its translation: CAISEQGAGNTIYF.